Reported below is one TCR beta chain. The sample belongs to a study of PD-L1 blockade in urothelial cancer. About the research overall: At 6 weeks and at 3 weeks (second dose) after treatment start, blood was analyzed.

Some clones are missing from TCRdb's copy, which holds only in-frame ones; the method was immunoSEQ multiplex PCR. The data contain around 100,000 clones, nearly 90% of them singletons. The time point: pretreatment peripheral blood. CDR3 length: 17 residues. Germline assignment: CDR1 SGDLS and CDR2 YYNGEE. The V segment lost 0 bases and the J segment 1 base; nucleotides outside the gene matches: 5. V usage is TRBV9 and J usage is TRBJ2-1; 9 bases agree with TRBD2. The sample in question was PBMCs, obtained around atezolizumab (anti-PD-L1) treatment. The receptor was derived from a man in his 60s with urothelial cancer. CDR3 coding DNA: TGTGCCAGCAGCGTAGGCGGGGGGGCTGTTTCCTACAATGAGCAGTTCTTC. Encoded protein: CASSVGGGAVSYNEQFF.